The rows below give T cell receptor beta chains drawn from one sample of a study of blood T cell repertoires in COVID-19. Libraries were prepared by immunoSEQ multiplex PCR; TCRdb keeps only in-frame clonotypes and omits some of them. The table lists some 42,000 clones, roughly 76% of them singletons. Specimen: peripheral blood. Receptors were obtained from a woman aged 70-85 years with acute or convalescent COVID-19. Both conserved end residues are part of each CDR3. The order of the fields is clone size, J gene, V gene, D gene, CDR3 protein, CDR3 DNA. A D gene is named only where the DNA matches it firmly. Only some rows state a clone size, as once, few, many or a class for expanded clones.

- TRBJ1-1 TRBV19 TRBD1 CASSIVTGVNTEAFF TGTGCCAGTAGTATAGTGACAGGGGTGAACACTGAAGCTTTCTTT
- TRBJ2-7 TRBV6-2/TRBV6-3 - CASSIQAKSEQYF TGTGCCAGCAGTATACAGGCCAAATCGGAGCAGTACTTC
- TRBJ1-3 TRBV29-1 TRBD1 CSVEEDRIIYF TGCAGCGTTGAAGAGGACAGGATTATATATTTT
few TRBJ1-1 TRBV3-1/TRBV3-2 - CASSQGRSGAEAFF TGTGCCAGCAGCCAAGGGCGATCGGGTGCTGAAGCTTTCTTT
- TRBJ1-2 TRBV5-1 - CASSFSRGPNYGYTF TGCGCCAGCAGCTTTAGCAGGGGCCCTAACTATGGCTACACCTTC
- TRBJ1-2 TRBV19 - CASSPTGVYGYTF TGTGCCAGTAGCCCGACAGGCGTCTATGGCTACACCTTC
- TRBJ1-5 TRBV6-5 TRBD1 CASRNRGRGNQPQHF TGTGCCAGCAGAAACAGGGGCCGAGGCAATCAGCCCCAGCATTTT
- TRBJ1-2 TRBV3-1/TRBV3-2 TRBD1 CASSQSGQLRGYTF TGTGCCAGCAGCCAGTCGGGACAGCTCCGCGGCTACACCTTC
- TRBJ2-1 TRBV3-1/TRBV3-2 TRBD2 CASSQGLAGGNEQFF TGTGCCAGCAGCCAAGGCCTAGCGGGAGGTAATGAGCAGTTCTTC
few TRBJ1-5 TRBV28 - CASSLAPRGGSNQPQHF TGTGCCAGCAGTTTAGCCCCGAGGGGGGGAAGCAATCAGCCCCAGCATTTT
- TRBJ1-6 TRBV15 TRBD1 CATSREGGQRKSPLHF TGTGCCACCAGCAGAGAGGGGGGACAGAGAAAATCACCCCTCCACTTT
- TRBJ1-5 TRBV28 - CASSPQIGNQPQHF TGTGCCAGCAGCCCCCAGATTGGCAATCAGCCCCAGCATTTT
- TRBJ2-3 TRBV28 TRBD2 CASSPTSGRSADTQYF TGTGCCAGCAGTCCCACTAGCGGACGGAGCGCAGATACGCAGTATTTT
once TRBJ2-5 TRBV2 TRBD2 CASSPREGWETQYF TGTGCCAGCAGTCCCCGGGAGGGGTGGGAGACCCAGTACTTC
- TRBJ2-3 TRBV4-1 - CASSHPEVGASSTDTQYF TGCGCCAGCAGCCATCCAGAGGTGGGGGCCTCTTCCACAGATACGCAGTATTTT
few TRBJ2-3 TRBV7-3 TRBD2 CASSPGTTTDTQYF TGTGCCAGCAGTCCCGGGACTACTACAGATACGCAGTATTTT
- TRBJ2-2 TRBV7-3 - CASSLNPLAGNTGELFF TGTGCCAGCAGCTTAAATCCCCTAGCCGGGAACACCGGGGAGCTGTTTTTT
- TRBJ2-3 TRBV9 TRBD2 CASSVAASGSTDTQYF TGTGCCAGCAGCGTCGCTGCTAGCGGGAGCACAGATACGCAGTATTTT
- TRBJ1-2 TRBV28 - CASTSQGLGNYGYTF TGTGCCAGCACCTCTCAGGGATTGGGAAACTATGGCTACACCTTC
- TRBJ1-4 TRBV7-9 - CANAPQDGEKLFF TGTGCCAACGCACCACAGGATGGTGAAAAACTGTTTTTT
few TRBJ2-1 TRBV2 TRBD2 CASSDRLAGKSYNEQFF TGTGCCAGCAGCGATAGACTAGCGGGGAAATCCTACAATGAGCAGTTCTTC
- TRBJ2-1 TRBV11-3 - CASSLGVAGFDEQFF TGTGCCAGCAGCTTAGGGGTGGCGGGGTTTGATGAGCAGTTCTTC
- TRBJ1-1 TRBV12-3/TRBV12-4 - CASSSLGGTEAFF TGTGCCAGCAGTTCCCTTGGGGGGACTGAAGCTTTCTTT
many TRBJ1-5 TRBV6-2/TRBV6-3 - CASSSRYQPQHF TGTGCCAGCAGTTCTAGATATCAGCCCCAGCATTTT
few TRBJ2-7 TRBV5-1 - CASSFSLSYEQYF TGCGCCAGCAGCTTTTCGCTATCCTACGAGCAGTACTTC
- TRBJ2-7 TRBV5-4 TRBD2 CASSLGGTSAAYEQYF TGTGCCAGCAGCTTGGGAGGGACTAGCGCCGCCTACGAGCAGTACTTC
- TRBJ2-7 TRBV7-8 - CASSLAVMYSSSYEQYF TGTGCCAGCAGCTTAGCTGTCATGTATTCCAGCTCCTACGAGCAGTACTTC
- TRBJ2-7 TRBV19 - CASSISPGNGYEQYF TGTGCCAGTAGTATAAGTCCAGGGAATGGCTACGAGCAGTACTTC
- TRBJ2-5 TRBV5-8 - CASSLDFLSGTQYF TGTGCCAGCAGCTTGGACTTTTTGTCGGGGACCCAGTACTTC
- TRBJ2-1 TRBV18 TRBD2 CASSPGLAGALGNEQFF TGTGCCAGCTCACCGGGGCTAGCGGGGGCCCTGGGGAATGAGCAGTTCTTC
- TRBJ1-1 TRBV6-5 TRBD1 CASRWDRANTEAFF TGTGCCAGCAGATGGGACAGGGCTAACACTGAAGCTTTCTTT
few TRBJ2-7 TRBV11-3 - CASSETGNEQYF TGTGCCAGCAGCGAAACAGGGAACGAGCAGTACTTC
few TRBJ2-1 TRBV6-5 - CASSSRAGYNEQFF TGTGCCAGCAGTTCGAGGGCCGGGTACAATGAGCAGTTCTTC
many TRBJ2-7 TRBV9 - CASSPLAEIYEQYF TGTGCCAGCAGCCCCCTGGCGGAGATCTACGAGCAGTACTTC
- TRBJ1-2 TRBV27 TRBD1 CASSSGQGHYGYTF TGTGCCAGCAGTTCGGGACAGGGCCACTATGGCTACACCTTC
- TRBJ1-4 TRBV27 TRBD1 CASTRQGFNEKLFF TGTGCCAGCACGCGACAGGGGTTTAATGAAAAACTGTTTTTT
- TRBJ2-3 TRBV27 - CASSRTLSNRHPRTDTQYF TGTGCCAGCAGTCGAACCTTGAGCAACAGGCACCCTCGCACAGATACGCAGTATTTT
- TRBJ1-2 TRBV4-1 - CASSQETVSYGYTF TGCGCCAGCAGCCAAGAAACTGTTTCCTATGGCTACACCTTC
- TRBJ2-1 TRBV12-3/TRBV12-4 TRBD1 CASSNNRGEFF TGTGCCAGCAGCAACAACAGGGGGGAGTTCTTC
- TRBJ2-3 TRBV24-1 TRBD1 CATSDYRGSPYYF TGTGCCACCAGTGATTACAGGGGGAGCCCTTACTATTTT
few TRBJ2-7 TRBV7-6 - CASSPVGRRGYNEQYF TGTGCCAGCAGCCCAGTGGGGAGAAGGGGGTACAACGAGCAGTACTTC
- TRBJ1-2 TRBV7-9 - CASSLGSGNYGYTF TGTGCCAGCAGCTTAGGTTCAGGGAACTATGGCTACACCTTC
once TRBJ2-7 TRBV19 - CASSISRDKLYEQYF TGTGCCAGTAGTATTAGCCGGGACAAACTCTACGAGCAGTACTTC
- TRBJ2-5 TRBV5-4 TRBD2 CASSPVAGVETQYF TGTGCCAGCAGCCCCGTAGCGGGAGTCGAGACCCAGTACTTC
many TRBJ1-2 TRBV28 TRBD1 CASSWTGGTRNYGYTF TGTGCCAGCAGCTGGACAGGGGGAACACGAAACTATGGCTACACCTTC
- TRBJ1-2 TRBV24-1 - CATSAGGRGGYTF TGTGCCACCAGTGCGGGGGGGCGCGGTGGCTACACCTTC
- TRBJ2-7 TRBV6-2/TRBV6-3 TRBD2 CASSYSREGQVF TGTGCCAGCAGTTACTCGAGGGAGGGCCAGGTCTTC
- TRBJ1-2 TRBV19 - CASSIERGYGYTF TGTGCCAGTAGTATAGAGCGAGGTTATGGCTACACCTTC
- TRBJ2-5 TRBV5-1 TRBD1 CASSLAGGETQYF TGCGCCAGCAGCTTGGCAGGGGGAGAGACCCAGTACTTC
- TRBJ1-2 TRBV7-2 - CASSRSVTNYGYTF TGTGCCAGCAGCCGTTCGGTAACTAACTATGGCTACACCTTC
- TRBJ2-7 TRBV6-5 TRBD1 CASHTTGVTYEQYF TGTGCCAGCCATACAACAGGGGTTACCTACGAGCAGTACTTC
- TRBJ2-1 TRBV12-5 - CASGLGEGIYNEQFF TGTGCTAGTGGTTTGGGCGAGGGTATCTACAATGAGCAGTTCTTC
- TRBJ1-1 TRBV6-4 - CASSVGEDTEAFF TGTGCCAGCAGTGTAGGGGAAGACACTGAAGCTTTCTTT
- TRBJ1-4 TRBV28 TRBD1 CASRITGTGGRGEKLFF TGTGCCAGCAGAATTACCGGGACAGGGGGTAGAGGTGAAAAACTGTTTTTT
- TRBJ2-7 TRBV27 TRBD2 CASSRDRAGYPYEQYF TGTGCCAGCAGTCGAGACAGAGCGGGATACCCCTACGAGCAGTACTTC